The 28 T cell receptor beta chains presented below share a single source sample, sequenced in a study of blood T cell repertoires in COVID-19. Libraries were prepared by immunoSEQ multiplex PCR; TCRdb keeps only in-frame clonotypes and omits some of them. Among under 300,000 clones listed, roughly 82% were seen once. Sequencing used peripheral blood. These receptors originate from a woman of 80 years or more with active or convalescent COVID-19.

The chain has TRBV5-1 and TRBJ2-5; 8 bases line up with TRBD2. This CDR3 is 17 amino acids long. The V and J ends lost 3 bases and 2 bases, in that order; junction bases with no gene match: 12. Germline values: CDR1 SGHRS, CDR2 YFSETQ. The CDR3 is CASSSLLGGGSQETQYF. As DNA, the CDR3 is TGCGCCAGCAGCTCCCTCCTGGGCGGGGGGTCACAAGAGACCCAGTACTTC.

This clone came up once. The CDR3 DNA is TGTGCCAGCAGCTTAATCGGGGGTGTCAATCAGCCCCAGCATTTT. It encodes CASSLIGGVNQPQHF. The chain couples TRBV11-2 to TRBJ1-5; a weak D match, TRBD1 (5 bases). Trimming took 2 bases from V and 3 from J, leaving 11 bases between them. This CDR3 is 15 amino acids long. CDR1 is SGHAT, CDR2 FQNNGV, per germline.

This clone showed up just once. The chain couples TRBV18 to TRBJ1-1; weak D call: TRBD1 (6 bases). With 0 bases removed from V and 0 bases from J, the gap between germline ends came to 17 bases. This CDR3 is built from 18 residues. Germline values: CDR1 KGHSH, CDR2 LQKENI. The CDR3 reads CASSPPGGRVGLNTEAFF. The DNA for the CDR3 is TGTGCCAGCTCACCACCGGGGGGGCGAGTGGGGTTGAACACTGAAGCTTTCTTT.

This chain links TRBV29-1 with TRBJ2-1; 12 bases fit TRBD2. Germline V gene data show CDR1 as SQVTM and CDR2 as ANQGSEA. The V segment lost 6 bases and the J segment 2 bases; nucleotides outside the gene matches: 17. The CDR3 is made up of 19 amino acids. This CDR3 reads CSVPRGASGRARAYNEQFF. For the CDR3, the DNA is TGCAGCGTCCCCCGGGGGGCTAGCGGGAGGGCCAGGGCCTACAATGAGCAGTTCTTC.

V usage is TRBV3-1 (or the pseudogene TRBV3-2) and J usage is TRBJ1-2; maybe TRBD1 (5 bases). The CDR3 length is 13 residues. The V end lost 3 bases, the J end lost 3 bases, and 8 bases lay between the germline ends. Germline loops: CDR1 LGHDT, CDR2 YNNKEL (reference sequence). The CDR3 is CASSQGPYYGYTF. For the CDR3, the DNA is TGTGCCAGCAGCCAGGGGCCCTACTATGGCTACACCTTC.

The rearrangement uses TRBV3-1 (or the pseudogene TRBV3-2) and TRBJ2-2, with TRBD2 matching 16 bases. The CDR3 has 20 residues. Losses at the gene ends were 3 bases for V and 4 bases for J; bases not matched to a gene: 11. Germline assignment: CDR1 LGHDT and CDR2 YNNKEL (reference sequence). As DNA, the CDR3 is TGTGCCAGCAGCCAGGGACTAGCGGGAGGGCCTAAGTCGGGCACCGGGGAGCTGTTTTTT. As protein: CASSQGLAGGPKSGTGELFF.

The rearrangement uses TRBV6-5 and TRBJ2-1; 7 bases line up with TRBD1. The V gene end was trimmed by 5 bases and the J gene end by 0 bases; junction bases not matched to a gene: 4. Germline values: CDR1 MNHEY, CDR2 SVGAGI. The CDR3 has 15 amino acids. The CDR3 DNA sequence: TGTGCCAGCAGTCCGGGACAGATCTCCTACAATGAGCAGTTCTTC. The encoded protein is CASSPGQISYNEQFF.

This sequence joins TRBV28 and TRBJ1-3; no definite D call. CDR1 MDHEN and CDR2 SYDVKM come from the germline V gene. V was shortened by 6 bases and J by 0 bases, with 12 bases between the two germline ends. This CDR3 has 15 residues. This chain's CDR3 is CASRRGSSSGNTIYF. Written as DNA, the CDR3 is TGTGCCAGCAGGCGAGGGTCCAGCTCTGGAAACACCATATATTTT.

The chain couples TRBV4-1 to TRBJ2-1, with D possibly matching TRBD1 (6 bases). Germline V gene lookup returns CDR1 MGHRA and CDR2 YSYEKL. CDR3 length: 17 residues. Trimming stripped 1 base from V and 3 bases from J, with 16 bases between. In DNA, the CDR3 is TGCGCCAGCAGCCAAGCTGGGGGCGAGGGGATCTACAATGAGCAGTTCTTC. Encoded protein: CASSQAGGEGIYNEQFF.

This chain joins TRBV7-9 and TRBJ1-2; perhaps TRBD1 as D (5 bases). This CDR3 is 15 amino acids long. Trimming shortened V by 5 bases and J by 3 bases, and 16 bases separated the two germline ends. Germline V lookup: CDR1 SEHNR, CDR2 FQNEAQ (reference sequence). Here the CDR3 reads CASSRAGVEDYGYTF. The CDR3 bases are TGTGCCAGCAGCCGCGCGGGGGTAGAGGACTATGGCTACACCTTC.

The rearrangement links TRBV4-2 to TRBJ2-3; 9 bases map to TRBD2. V lost 3 bases to trimming and J lost 1 base; unmatched junction nucleotides: 11. The CDR3 is made up of 18 amino acids. Germline CDR1 and CDR2: LGHNA and YNFKEQ. CDR3 DNA: TGTGCCAGCAGCCACAGCGCTAGCGGGATAGCGGGCACAGATACGCAGTATTTT. It yields the protein CASSHSASGIAGTDTQYF.

The gene calls are TRBV30 and TRBJ1-1; TRBD1 is a possible D gene (5 bases). The CDR3 has 15 amino acids. The ends were cut back, 3 bases at V and 11 bases at J, with 25 bases in the middle. Germline V gene sequence: CDR1 GTSNPN, CDR2 SVGIG (reference sequence). CDR3 loop: CAWSPKRPGMESAFF. The CDR3 DNA sequence: TGTGCCTGGAGCCCTAAAAGACCAGGGATGGAATCCGCTTTCTTT. The complete variable domain, with remaining parts taken from reference TRBV30 and TRBJ1-1, reads SQTIHQWPATLVQPVGSPLSLECTVEGTSNPNLYWYRQAAGRGLQLLFYSVGIGQISSEVPQNLSASRPQDRQFILSSKKLLLSDSGFYLCAWSPKRPGMESAFFGQGTRLTVV.

The chain recombines TRBV10-3 with TRBJ1-2; D is unresolved. The CDR3 spans 15 residues. Germline V gives CDR1 ENHRY, CDR2 SYGVKD. The V gene lost 0 bases and the J gene lost 5 bases, with 13 bases spanning the gap. CDR3 DNA: TGTGCCATCAGTGAGTCAGGAGGGATAGGGTATGGCTACACCTTC. Encoded protein: CAISESGGIGYGYTF.

This clone has only a few counts. The rearrangement links TRBV2 to TRBJ1-3; TRBD1 is a possible D gene (6 bases). From germline, CDR1 is SNHLY and CDR2 FYNNEI. The CDR3 spans 20 residues. V lost 6 bases to trimming and J lost 0 bases, with 27 bases between them. The CDR3 DNA reads TGTGCCAGCAGCCAATCCTTTGGCAGGGGACAAACTCACTCTGGAAACACCATATATTTT. Translated, it gives CASSQSFGRGQTHSGNTIYF.

The chain's CDR3 is CASRGSGADTQYF. DNA of the CDR3: TGTGCCAGCAGGGGTAGCGGGGCAGATACGCAGTATTTT. The V and J genes are TRBV6-5 and TRBJ2-3, with 8 bases aligning to TRBD2. The CDR3 has 13 residues. After removal of 6 bases from V and 4 bases from J, the junction contained 3 bases not matched to a gene. Looked up from germline, CDR1 is MNHEY and CDR2 is SVGAGI.

The DNA of the CDR3 is TGTGCCAGCAGCGTAGACAGTTATAGCAATCAGCCCCAGCATTTT. This sequence encodes CASSVDSYSNQPQHF. The chain couples TRBV9 to TRBJ1-5; D is unclear. V was clipped by 0 bases and J by 0 bases, with 7 bases between them. The germline V gene has CDR1 SGDLS and CDR2 YYNGEE. The CDR3 loop spans 15 amino acids.

The V and J genes are TRBV4-1 and TRBJ1-4, with D tentatively TRBD1 (6 bases). CDR3 length: 15 amino acids. Trimming removed 3 bases at V and 4 bases at J, with 12 bases between. CDR1 is MGHRA, CDR2 YSYEKL, per germline. For the CDR3, the DNA is TGCGCCAGCAGCCAGAACAGGGTCAGTAATGAAAAACTGTTTTTT. As protein: CASSQNRVSNEKLFF.

V gene TRBV7-6 combines with J gene TRBJ1-4; 7 positions match TRBD1. Germline CDR1 SGHVS, CDR2 FNYEAQ. This CDR3 is 17 amino acids long. The V and J ends lost 3 bases and 5 bases, in that order; junction bases with no gene match: 12. The CDR3 sequence is CASSFLDTGQPNEKLFF. The DNA for the CDR3 is TGTGCCAGCAGCTTTTTAGACACGGGACAGCCAAATGAAAAACTGTTTTTT.

This clone was seen only a few times. The same CDR3 arises from other DNA sequences in this sample as well. This rearrangement joins TRBV18 to TRBJ1-1; D call uncertain. V gave up 3 bases and J gave up 1 base, with 6 bases separating them. The germline V gene has CDR1 KGHSH and CDR2 LQKENI. The CDR3 is 13 amino acids. The CDR3 DNA is TGTGCCAGCTCACCTTCGGGGAACACTGAAGCTTTCTTT. Translating it yields CASSPSGNTEAFF.

The V and J genes are TRBV30 and TRBJ2-3, with a tentative D call TRBD1 (5 bases). The length of the CDR3 is 14 residues. Germline CDR1 reads GTSNPN; CDR2 reads SVGIG (reference sequence). Trimming took off 3 bases at V and 2 bases at J, with 12 bases between the two ends. The CDR3 DNA reads as TGTGCCTGGAGCCCCAGGGTTAACACAGATACGCAGTATTTT. Translation gives CAWSPRVNTDTQYF.

CDR3 amino acids: CASSSGTEKETQYF. CDR3 nucleotide sequence: TGCGCCAGCAGCTCGGGGACAGAAAAAGAGACCCAGTACTTC. V and J are TRBV5-1 and TRBJ2-5; TRBD1 agrees at 7 bases. J lost 3 bases, V lost 3 bases, and 5 bases had no gene match. Germline CDR1 is SGHRS and CDR2 is YFSETQ. The CDR3 contains 14 residues.

To note about this clone: Within the sample, other DNA sequences also encode this same CDR3. The J gene is TRBJ1-5, the V gene TRBV7-9, with 7 bases that match TRBD1. Germline lookup yields CDR1 SEHNR and CDR2 FQNEAQ (reference sequence). V lost 5 bases and J lost 2; bases outside the gene matches: 3. The CDR3 has 14 residues. CDR3 DNA sequence: TGTGCCAGCAGCCGACAGGGAGGCAATCAGCCCCAGCATTTT. Its protein is CASSRQGGNQPQHF.

The chain combines TRBV27 with TRBJ1-6, with D possibly TRBD1 on 5 matching bases. CDR1 and CDR2 (germline): MNHEY, SMNVEV (reference sequence). The CDR3 sequence is 15 residues long. V dropped 2 bases and J dropped 7 bases, with 12 bases sitting between them. CDR3 sequence (DNA): TGTGCCAGCAGTTTAGGCGACAGAAGAAATTCACCCCTCCACTTT. It translates to CASSLGDRRNSPLHF.

The rearrangement joins TRBV2 to TRBJ1-2; a possible D gene is TRBD1 (5 bases). There are 12 residues in the CDR3. Germline V gene data show CDR1 as SNHLY and CDR2 as FYNNEI. Trimming stripped 8 bases from V and 5 bases from J, with 12 bases between. The CDR3 DNA sequence: TGTGCCAGCGGGGCAGTAAATTATGGCTACACCTTC. This sequence encodes CASGAVNYGYTF.

In its sample, this clone was seen a few times. CDR3 amino acids: CASRRYNEQFF. CDR3 bases: TGTGCCAGCAGACGGTACAATGAGCAGTTCTTC. The rearrangement joins TRBV12-3 or TRBV12-4 to TRBJ2-1; D not resolved. V lost 6 bases and J lost 4, with 4 bases in between. The CDR3 extends over 11 amino acids.

This chain links TRBV7-9 with TRBJ2-2; TRBD1 might be the D (6 bases). Germline CDR1 and CDR2: SEHNR and FQNEAQ (reference sequence). V gave up 5 bases and J gave up 3 bases, with 13 bases separating them. The length of the CDR3 is 15 residues. CDR3 residues: CASSPRQDDTGELFF. The CDR3 DNA reads TGTGCCAGCAGCCCCCGACAGGACGACACCGGGGAGCTGTTTTTT.

This chain links TRBV5-1 with TRBJ1-4; TRBD1 matches 7 bases. The CDR3 extends over 15 amino acids. The trim removed 3 bases at V and 1 base at J, leaving 3 bases unmatched. CDR1 and CDR2 from the germline V gene are SGHRS and YFSETQ. The CDR3 bases are TGCGCCAGCAGCTCCCGACAGGGAACTAATGAAAAACTGTTTTTT. The encoded protein is CASSSRQGTNEKLFF.

The chain has TRBV15 and TRBJ2-3; D call uncertain. Germline V gene sequence: CDR1 LNHNV, CDR2 YYDKDF (reference sequence). Trimming left V 1 base short and J 2 bases short, with 10 bases between. This CDR3 has 15 amino acids. CDR3 region: CATSRAPEPTDTQYF. DNA of the CDR3: TGTGCCACCAGCAGAGCCCCAGAACCCACAGATACGCAGTATTTT.